These T cell receptor beta chains were read from a single sample in a study of T cell responses to AZD1222 COVID-19 vaccine. Produced via immunoSEQ multiplex PCR; TCRdb's table is partial and in-frame only. The sample lists around 140,000 clones, 80% to 90% occurring once. This sample comprised peripheral blood, obtained on day 0 of AZD1222 vaccination. All receptors derive from an adult in good health. CDR3s include the opening cysteine and the closing phenylalanine or tryptophan. The order of the fields is V gene, J gene, clone size, D gene, CDR3 DNA, CDR3 protein. A D gene is named only where the DNA matches it firmly. Expanded clones get a size class; other rows say once, few or many, or leave the size out.

>TRBV2|TRBJ2-7|.|TRBD1
TGTGCCAGCAGAGGAGGGGACAGGGGCCCCTACGAGCAGTACTTC
CASRGGDRGPYEQYF
>TRBV7-2|TRBJ1-3|.|.
TGTGCCAGCAGCACCCAGGGTGCTGGAAACACCATATATTTT
CASSTQGAGNTIYF
>TRBV2|TRBJ2-7|.|.
TGTGCCAGCAGTCTATCACAGGCGCCTGGTGGGTCCGAGCAGTACTTC
CASSLSQAPGGSEQYF
>TRBV11-2|TRBJ1-2|.|TRBD1
TGTGCCAGCAGCCGCCCGGGACAGGGGGCGCGTGGCTACACCTTC
CASSRPGQGARGYTF
>TRBV4-3|TRBJ2-2|once|TRBD2
TGCGCCAGCAGCCTAGCGGGGGCAAACACCGGGGAGCTGTTTTTT
CASSLAGANTGELFF
>TRBV7-3|TRBJ2-2|.|TRBD1
TGTGCCAGCAGCTTCCGACAGGGACCCACCGGGGAGCTGTTTTTT
CASSFRQGPTGELFF
>TRBV18|TRBJ1-1|few|TRBD1
TGTGCCAGCTCAAGGGACAGGCACAACACTGAAGCTTTCTTT
CASSRDRHNTEAFF
>TRBV28|TRBJ1-6|.|TRBD1
TGTGCCAGCCGACTCCCGACAGGGGGGGGGTCACCCCTCCACTTT
CASRLPTGGGSPLHF
>TRBV2|TRBJ2-7|.|.
TGTGCCAGCAGGAGAGGCGGATACGAGCAGTACTTC
CASRRGGYEQYF
>TRBV28|TRBJ2-1|.|.
TGTGCCAGCAGTCCTTACTCCGTCCGTTGGGGTTACAATGAGCAGTTCTTC
CASSPYSVRWGYNEQFF
>TRBV7-9|TRBJ2-1|.|.
TGTGCCAGCAGCTCCTCCGGCCCCCATGAGCAGTTCTTC
CASSSSGPHEQFF
>TRBV27|TRBJ2-1|.|.
TGTGCCAGCAGTCTAGCGAGCTCCTACAATGAGCAGTTCTTC
CASSLASSYNEQFF
>TRBV7-2|TRBJ2-3|.|TRBD1
TGTGCCAGCAGCTTATATCGGACAGGGGGAGCAGATACGCAGTATTTT
CASSLYRTGGADTQYF
>TRBV28|TRBJ1-4|.|.
TGTGCCAGCAGTTCTTTAGGGGAAACTAATGAAAAACTGTTTTTT
CASSSLGETNEKLFF
>TRBV10-3|TRBJ1-1|.|.
TGTGCCATCAGAAGAGCAGAGGGAGTGAACACTGAAGCTTTCTTT
CAIRRAEGVNTEAFF
>TRBV27|TRBJ2-1|.|TRBD2
TGTGCCAGCAGTCCGCAGCGACTAGCGGGGGGTGGGAATGAGCAGTTCTTC
CASSPQRLAGGGNEQFF
>TRBV4-2|TRBJ1-1|.|.
TGTGCCAGCAGCCAAGGCGGGGTGAACACTGAAGCTTTCTTT
CASSQGGVNTEAFF
>TRBV6-5|TRBJ2-7|.|.
TGTGCCAGCACGCCGGGACCGACTATCTACGAGCAGTACTTC
CASTPGPTIYEQYF
>TRBV2|TRBJ2-7|.|.
TGTGCCAGCAGAAACAGGGTCAACGAGCAGTACTTC
CASRNRVNEQYF
>TRBV6-5|TRBJ2-7|once|.
TGTGCCAGCAGTTACTCGATTCAGGGGAATAGCGAGCAGTACTTC
CASSYSIQGNSEQYF
>TRBV7-2|TRBJ1-6|.|.
TGTGCCAGCAGCAGCAGGGGACATAATTCACCCCTCCACTTT
CASSSRGHNSPLHF
>TRBV2|TRBJ2-3|.|.
TGTGCCAGCAGTGAATTCCTAGTTGATACGCAGTATTTT
CASSEFLVDTQYF
>TRBV7-2|TRBJ1-2|.|TRBD1
TGTGCCAGCAGCTACGGACAGGCGGGGAGTAACTATGGCTACACCTTC
CASSYGQAGSNYGYTF
>TRBV9|TRBJ2-1|.|TRBD1
TGTGCCAGCAACCCAGGGGGCGCAGGGTACAATGAGCAGTTCTTC
CASNPGGAGYNEQFF
>TRBV7-6|TRBJ2-1|.|TRBD2
TGTGCCAGCAGCCCTGAATTAGCGGGGATCCTCCTCTCCTACAATGAGCAGTTCTTC
CASSPELAGILLSYNEQFF
>TRBV4-2|TRBJ2-1|.|TRBD2
TGTGCCAGCAGCCAGCGGGGGGTCTACAATGAGCAGTTCTTC
CASSQRGVYNEQFF
>TRBV6-5|TRBJ2-7|.|TRBD1
TGTGCCAGCAGGAAGGGGGGGACAGGGAACAACGAGCAGTACTTC
CASRKGGTGNNEQYF
>TRBV5-6|TRBJ1-6|.|TRBD1
TGTGCCAGCAGCAGATCCGGGACAGCTTATTCACCCCTCCACTTT
CASSRSGTAYSPLHF
>TRBV30|TRBJ1-1|.|.
TGTGCCTGGATAACAGGGCTTGAAGCTTTCTTT
CAWITGLEAFF
>TRBV7-9|TRBJ2-2|.|.
TGTGCCAGCAGCTTAAGCTCCGGGGCGTACGGGGAGCTGTTTTTT
CASSLSSGAYGELFF
>TRBV19|TRBJ1-1|few|.
TGTGCCTTAAGGTGGCAGGGAGGACTCACTGAAGCTTTCTTT
CALRWQGGLTEAFF
>TRBV29-1|TRBJ2-4|.|.
TGCAGCGTCCTCGGTGGGGGAAACATTCAGTACTTC
CSVLGGGNIQYF
>TRBV7-3|TRBJ1-2|once|TRBD1
TGTGCCAGCAGCTTCACAGGGGGCTCAAACTATGGCTACACCTTC
CASSFTGGSNYGYTF
>TRBV29-1|TRBJ2-7|.|.
TGCAGCGTTGTATCGATTCCGGGACAAACTTACGAGCAGTACTTC
CSVVSIPGQTYEQYF
>TRBV14|TRBJ2-2|.|.
TGTGCCAGCAGCCAAGGGTTGCTCGGGGAGCTGTTTTTT
CASSQGLLGELFF
>TRBV18|TRBJ1-5|.|.
TGTGCCAGCTCACCACAGGGACCTAATCAGCCCCAGCATTTT
CASSPQGPNQPQHF
>TRBV5-4|TRBJ1-4|.|TRBD1
TGTGCCAGCAGCCCCACAGGGGGGTCTGAAAAACTGTTTTTT
CASSPTGGSEKLFF
>TRBV7-2|TRBJ2-1|.|.
TGTGCCAGCAGCCGCCAAGGGGCCTCCAATGAGCAGTTCTTC
CASSRQGASNEQFF
>TRBV5-1|TRBJ2-1|.|TRBD2
TGCGCCAGCAGCACGGGACTAGCGGGGGCCCAGGGGACCTACAATGAGCAGTTCTTC
CASSTGLAGAQGTYNEQFF
>TRBV7-2|TRBJ2-5|once|.
TGTGCCAGCAACCCGACAGGAGGAGAGACCCAGTACTTC
CASNPTGGETQYF
>TRBV28|TRBJ1-1|.|TRBD1
TGTGCCAGCAGTTTCTGGACAGGGCTCACTGAAGCTTTCTTT
CASSFWTGLTEAFF
>TRBV30|TRBJ2-1|.|TRBD2
TGTGCCTGGAGCGCCGGGACTAGCGTCACCAATGAGCAGTTCTTC
CAWSAGTSVTNEQFF
>TRBV28|TRBJ2-1|.|.
TGTGCCAGCAGCGAAAGGCCGGGCCCCCCCGATGAGCAGTTCTTC
CASSERPGPPDEQFF
>TRBV6-6|TRBJ1-2|.|.
TGTGCCAGCAGTTACTCCTCGACAGGTGCTAACTATGGCTACACCTTC
CASSYSSTGANYGYTF
>TRBV10-2|TRBJ2-2|.|.
TGCGCCAGCACCAGGGGGAACACCGGGGAGCTGTTTTTT
CASTRGNTGELFF
>TRBV27|TRBJ2-2|.|.
TGTGCCAGCAGTCGCCCCGGGGGTTCCACCGGGGAGCTGTTTTTT
CASSRPGGSTGELFF
>TRBV7-3|TRBJ2-7|.|.
TGTGCCAGCAGCCCCGAGGGGGGGGCCCTCTACGAGCAGTACTTC
CASSPEGGALYEQYF
>TRBV5-4|TRBJ1-1|.|.
TGTGCCAGCAGCTTCGACGCCGAGGGGTCGGAAGCTTTCTTT
CASSFDAEGSEAFF
>TRBV6-2/TRBV6-3|TRBJ2-7|.|TRBD2
TGTGCCAGCAGTTCGGGGGGGGACCACAGGGCCTACGAGCAGTACTTC
CASSSGGDHRAYEQYF
>TRBV7-2|TRBJ1-5|.|.
TGTGCCAGCAGCGGCGGGTTCAATCAGCCCCAGCATTTT
CASSGGFNQPQHF
>TRBV5-1|TRBJ2-3|.|.
TGCGCCAGCAGCTTGACGGACCCTAGCACAGATACGCAGTATTTT
CASSLTDPSTDTQYF
>TRBV5-4|TRBJ1-2|.|.
TGTGCCAGCAGCTCCGGCGTGGCCGGAACATATGGCTACACCTTC
CASSSGVAGTYGYTF
>TRBV6-1|TRBJ2-7|.|.
TGTGCCAGCAGTGACGTGGTACAGTACTTC
CASSDVVQYF
>TRBV6-5|TRBJ1-1|.|.
TGTGCCAGCTCGCGGGGGCCGGACACTGAAGCTTTCTTT
CASSRGPDTEAFF
>TRBV5-1|TRBJ1-1|.|.
TGCGCCAGCAGTGGTCGATCGGGTTTGCTGAACACTGAAGCTTTCTTT
CASSGRSGLLNTEAFF
>TRBV7-2|TRBJ1-4|.|.
TGTGCCAGCAGCCCCCGAGTGGGCTTTAATGAAAAACTGTTTTTT
CASSPRVGFNEKLFF
>TRBV7-9|TRBJ2-2|few|.
TGTGCCAGCAGCTTAGAGCGCACGGGGACCGGGGAGCTGTTTTTT
CASSLERTGTGELFF